Listed below are T cell receptor beta chains from one sample, sequenced in a study of control samples from healthy donors and cancer patients. Repertoires were generated with immunoSEQ multiplex PCR, while TCRdb's copy carries only in-frame clones and drops some. The repertoire holds 100,000 to 150,000 clones, with approximately 92% as singletons. Material for sequencing was PBMCs. The receptor set was obtained from a man older than 75 with head and neck cancer. The CDR3 runs from the conserved cysteine through the conserved F or W. A D gene is named only where the DNA matches it firmly. Clone sizes are given selectively: once, few, many, or a class where the clone is expanded.

j_call,d_call,clone_size,v_call,cdr3_nt,cdr3_aa
TRBJ2-5,TRBD2,NA,TRBV5-1,TGCGCCAGCAGCTTGAACCCAGCGGGGGTCCAAGAGACCCAGTACTTC,CASSLNPAGVQETQYF
TRBJ2-2,NA,few,TRBV15,TGTGCCACCAGCAGGGGTTATCAAACGGGACCGAACACCGGGGAGCTGTTTTTT,CATSRGYQTGPNTGELFF
TRBJ1-5,NA,NA,TRBV6-5,TGTGCCAGCAGTTACCAGGGCAGGGACAATCAGCCCCAGCATTTT,CASSYQGRDNQPQHF
TRBJ2-1,TRBD2,NA,TRBV23-1,TGCGCCAGCAGTTGGAGCCTAGCGGGACACAATGAGCAGTTCTTC,CASSWSLAGHNEQFF
TRBJ2-7,TRBD2,NA,TRBV9,TGTGCCAGCAGCGTTTTGACTAGCGGGAGCGAGCAGTACTTC,CASSVLTSGSEQYF
TRBJ1-2,TRBD1,NA,TRBV2,TGTGCCAGCAGTGATCGTATTAAGGGGGCCGTGGGCTACACCTTC,CASSDRIKGAVGYTF
TRBJ2-5,NA,NA,TRBV11-2,TGTGCCAGCAGCCTGGGACGATCCCAAGAGACCCAGTACTTC,CASSLGRSQETQYF
TRBJ2-1,NA,once,TRBV6-6,TGTGCCAGCGGTCGCACCCCGGGGCAGGGAGACTACAATGAGCAGTTCTTC,CASGRTPGQGDYNEQFF
TRBJ1-3,NA,NA,TRBV6-6,TGTGCCAGCAGTTCCCCTAATAATGTGGGAAACACCATATATTTT,CASSSPNNVGNTIYF
TRBJ2-2,NA,few,TRBV18,TGTGCCAGCTCACCAATAAGGCAGGCACAAGACACCGGGGAGCTGTTTTTT,CASSPIRQAQDTGELFF
TRBJ1-2,TRBD1,NA,TRBV6-5,TGTGCCAGCAGCCGGGACAGGGGCCCGTATGGCTACACCTTC,CASSRDRGPYGYTF
TRBJ2-1,TRBD2,NA,TRBV7-8,TGTGCCAGCGCCCTCCTAGCGGGGGAGTACAATGAGCAGTTCTTC,CASALLAGEYNEQFF
TRBJ1-6,TRBD1,NA,TRBV10-2,TGCGCCAGCAGACTGGACAGGGGTAATTCACCCCTCCACTTT,CASRLDRGNSPLHF
TRBJ2-3,TRBD2,NA,TRBV24-1,TGTGCCACCAGTGATGCGGCGCGGGGGGGATTCACAGATACGCAGTATTTT,CATSDAARGGFTDTQYF
TRBJ2-3,TRBD2,NA,TRBV6-5,TGTGCCAGCAGTTGGACTAGCGGAAAAGATACGCAGTATTTT,CASSWTSGKDTQYF
TRBJ1-3,NA,NA,TRBV18,TGTGCCAGCTCACCACCGGGCAGGGGTAATGGAAACACCATATATTTT,CASSPPGRGNGNTIYF
TRBJ2-1,NA,NA,TRBV2,TGTGCCAGCACGGCTTACAATGAGCAGTTCTTC,CASTAYNEQFF
TRBJ2-7,NA,NA,TRBV10-3,TGTGCCATCAGTGAAAGGTCCTACGAGCAGTACTTC,CAISERSYEQYF
TRBJ2-1,NA,NA,TRBV5-1,TGCGCCAGCAGCGGTACTCGAAATGAGCAGTTCTTC,CASSGTRNEQFF
TRBJ2-5,TRBD2,once,TRBV29-1,TGCAGCGTTATCACTAGCGGAGAGACCCAGTACTTC,CSVITSGETQYF
TRBJ2-6,NA,NA,TRBV19,TGTGCCAGTAGTCTGCCGGGTACCGGGGCCAACGTCCTGACTTTC,CASSLPGTGANVLTF
TRBJ1-2,TRBD1,NA,TRBV19,TGTGCCAGTAGCGGGACAGGGGACTCGCTTTGGGGCTACACCTTC,CASSGTGDSLWGYTF
TRBJ1-2,NA,few,TRBV10-3,TGTGCCATCAGTGACTCCAGATCAGGAGAAGGTGGCTACACCTTC,CAISDSRSGEGGYTF
TRBJ2-5,TRBD2,NA,TRBV30,TGTGCCTGGACTCCGCTAGCGGGATTCAGCCAAGAGACCCAGTACTTC,CAWTPLAGFSQETQYF
TRBJ2-3,NA,NA,TRBV10-1,TGCGCCAGCAGTGAGGCGGGGACTTCCAGGGATACGCAGTATTTT,CASSEAGTSRDTQYF
TRBJ2-7,NA,NA,TRBV15,TGTGCCACCAGCAGAGACACCAACAGGGTCTACGAGCAGTACTTC,CATSRDTNRVYEQYF
TRBJ2-7,TRBD1,NA,TRBV5-1,TGCGCCAGCAGCGTCGGGACAGATAGCTCCTACGAGCAGTACTTC,CASSVGTDSSYEQYF
TRBJ1-5,NA,NA,TRBV2,TGTGCCAGCAGACCCGGACGAACTCAGAATCAGCCCCAGCATTTT,CASRPGRTQNQPQHF
TRBJ2-2,NA,NA,TRBV19,TGTGCCAGTACCCAACGACAGACCGGGGAGCTGTTTTTT,CASTQRQTGELFF
TRBJ1-2,NA,NA,TRBV29-1,TGCAGCGTTGAAGCGGACAGCCTCTATGGCTACACCTTC,CSVEADSLYGYTF
TRBJ1-5,TRBD1,NA,TRBV4-3,TGCGCCAGCAGCCAAGCTAGGGGACAGCAGAATCAGCCCCAGCATTTT,CASSQARGQQNQPQHF
TRBJ1-1,TRBD1,NA,TRBV5-6,TGTGCCAGCAGCGCCAAGGACAGGGGGTGGATGAACACTGAAGCTTTCTTT,CASSAKDRGWMNTEAFF
TRBJ1-1,TRBD1,NA,TRBV7-6,TGTGCCAGCAGTCTTAGTGAGCGGTACAGGGGGCGGGGGACTGAAGCTTTCTTT,CASSLSERYRGRGTEAFF
TRBJ2-1,TRBD1,NA,TRBV2,TGTGCCAGCAACCGAGAACCAGGGACAGGCGCACTCAATGAGCAGTTCTTC,CASNREPGTGALNEQFF
TRBJ2-4,NA,NA,TRBV6-1,TGTGCCAGCAGTGAAGGGGGAGGTTATTCCAAAAACATTCAGTACTTC,CASSEGGGYSKNIQYF
TRBJ2-7,NA,NA,TRBV7-2,TGTGCCAGCAGCTTAGTGCAGGCCTACGAGCAGTACTTC,CASSLVQAYEQYF
TRBJ2-1,TRBD2,NA,TRBV7-9,TGTGCCAGCAGCTGGGGACTAGATAACAATGAGCAGTTCTTC,CASSWGLDNNEQFF
TRBJ1-2,NA,NA,TRBV6-5,TGTGCCAGCAGCCAAGGCCTGAACGATGGCTACACCTTC,CASSQGLNDGYTF
TRBJ1-6,NA,NA,TRBV6-5,TGTGCCAGCAGTTACGGAGGGTTAGGTTCACCCCTCCACTTT,CASSYGGLGSPLHF
TRBJ1-2,NA,NA,TRBV10-3,TGTGCCATCAATCCAATGGGGGCGAGCGGCTACACCTTC,CAINPMGASGYTF
TRBJ1-3,NA,once,TRBV4-1,TGCGCCAGCAGCCAAGATCCTGCAGGCCTCGGGGGGGGAAACACCATATATTTT,CASSQDPAGLGGGNTIYF
TRBJ2-2,TRBD2,NA,TRBV7-2,TGTGCCAGCAGCTTGCGGGGGGGCGACACCGGGGAGCTGTTTTTT,CASSLRGGDTGELFF
TRBJ2-1,NA,NA,TRBV29-1,TGCAGCGTTGCAGGGGATCCCTACAATGAGCAGTTCTTC,CSVAGDPYNEQFF
TRBJ2-1,NA,NA,TRBV7-2,TGTGCCAGCAGCTTCAGTGCTTCCTCCTACAATGAGCAGTTCTTC,CASSFSASSYNEQFF
TRBJ1-1,TRBD1,few,TRBV16,TGTGCCAGCAGCTACCACAGGGGAAAGGGGACTGAAGCTTTCTTT,CASSYHRGKGTEAFF
TRBJ2-7,NA,once,TRBV30,TGTGCCTGGGGTGTCCGAGGGGTGACCTACGAGCAGTACTTC,CAWGVRGVTYEQYF
TRBJ2-7,TRBD1,NA,TRBV30,TGTGCCTGGAGTCCCCTCGCAGGGGGCGAGCAGTACTTC,CAWSPLAGGEQYF
TRBJ2-2,TRBD1,NA,TRBV19,TGTGCCAGTAACCCGGGACAGGGAAGAAACACCGGGGAGCTGTTTTTT,CASNPGQGRNTGELFF
TRBJ2-5,NA,NA,TRBV5-1,TGCGCCAGCAGCTTGTTGGCGGGGATACAAGAGACCCAGTACTTC,CASSLLAGIQETQYF
TRBJ2-6,NA,NA,TRBV19,TGTGCCAGTAGTAGCCCGAGCCGGTCGCAAGGGGCCAACGTCCTGACTTTC,CASSSPSRSQGANVLTF
TRBJ1-5,NA,NA,TRBV19,TGTGCCAGTAATCGGGGCAGGGATAGCAATCAGCCCCAGCATTTT,CASNRGRDSNQPQHF
TRBJ1-2,NA,NA,TRBV5-4,TGTGCCAGCAGCTCCGAATCCCTGAGGGGCTACACCTTC,CASSSESLRGYTF